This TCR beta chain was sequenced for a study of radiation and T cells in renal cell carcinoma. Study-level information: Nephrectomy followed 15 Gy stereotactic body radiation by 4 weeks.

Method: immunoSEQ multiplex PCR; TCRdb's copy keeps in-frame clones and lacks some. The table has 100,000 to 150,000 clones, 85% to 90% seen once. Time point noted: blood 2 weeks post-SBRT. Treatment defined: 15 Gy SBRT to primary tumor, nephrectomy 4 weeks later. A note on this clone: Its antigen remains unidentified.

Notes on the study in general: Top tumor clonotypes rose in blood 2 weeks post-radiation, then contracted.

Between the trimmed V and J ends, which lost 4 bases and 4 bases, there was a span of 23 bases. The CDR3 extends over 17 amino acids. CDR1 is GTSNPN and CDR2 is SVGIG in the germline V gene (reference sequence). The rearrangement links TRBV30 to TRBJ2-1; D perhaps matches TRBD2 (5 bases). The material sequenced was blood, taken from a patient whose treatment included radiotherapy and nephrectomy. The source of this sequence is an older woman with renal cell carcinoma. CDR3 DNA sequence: TGTGCCTGGACCCCGCCCCTGGGAGCCTCACTTTACAATGAGCAGTTCTTC. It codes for CAWTPPLGASLYNEQFF.